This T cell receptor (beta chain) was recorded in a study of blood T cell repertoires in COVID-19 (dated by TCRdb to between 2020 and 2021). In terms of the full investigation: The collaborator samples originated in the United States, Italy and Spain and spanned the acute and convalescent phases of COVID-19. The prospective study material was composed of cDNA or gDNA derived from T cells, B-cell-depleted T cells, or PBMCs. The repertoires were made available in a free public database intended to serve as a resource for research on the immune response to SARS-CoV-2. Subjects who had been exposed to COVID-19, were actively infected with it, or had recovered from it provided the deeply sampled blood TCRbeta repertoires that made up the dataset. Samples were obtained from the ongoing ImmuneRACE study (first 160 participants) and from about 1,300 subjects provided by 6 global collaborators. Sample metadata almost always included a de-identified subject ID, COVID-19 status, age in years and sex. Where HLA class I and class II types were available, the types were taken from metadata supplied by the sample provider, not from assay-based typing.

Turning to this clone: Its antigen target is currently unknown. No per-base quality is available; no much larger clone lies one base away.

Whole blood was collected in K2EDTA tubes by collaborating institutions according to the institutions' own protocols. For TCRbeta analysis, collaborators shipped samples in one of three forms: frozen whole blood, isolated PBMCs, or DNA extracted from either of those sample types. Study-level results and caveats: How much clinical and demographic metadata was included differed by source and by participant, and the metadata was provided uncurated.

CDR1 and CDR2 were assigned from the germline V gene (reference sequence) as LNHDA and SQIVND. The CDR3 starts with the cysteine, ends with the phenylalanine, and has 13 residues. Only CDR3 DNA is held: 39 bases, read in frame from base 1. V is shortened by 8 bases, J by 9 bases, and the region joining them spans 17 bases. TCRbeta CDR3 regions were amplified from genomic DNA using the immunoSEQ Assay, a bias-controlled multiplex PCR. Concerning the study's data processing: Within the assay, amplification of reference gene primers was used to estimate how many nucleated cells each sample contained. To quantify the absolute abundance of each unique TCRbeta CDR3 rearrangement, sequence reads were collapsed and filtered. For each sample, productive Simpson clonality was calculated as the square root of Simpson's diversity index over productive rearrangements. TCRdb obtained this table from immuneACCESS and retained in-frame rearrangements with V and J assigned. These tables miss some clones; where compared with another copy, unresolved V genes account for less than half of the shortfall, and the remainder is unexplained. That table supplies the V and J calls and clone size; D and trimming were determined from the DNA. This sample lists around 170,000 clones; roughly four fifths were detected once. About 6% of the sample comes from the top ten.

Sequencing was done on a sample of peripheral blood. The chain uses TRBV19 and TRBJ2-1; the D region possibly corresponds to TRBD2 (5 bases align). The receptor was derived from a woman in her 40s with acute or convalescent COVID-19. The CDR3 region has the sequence CASGPSEAGEQFF. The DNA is TGTGCCAGTGGCCCCTCGGAGGCAGGTGAGCAGTTCTTC.